This passage covers 21 T cell receptor beta chains from one sample sequenced in a study of blood T cell repertoires in COVID-19. TCRdb's copy holds only in-frame clones and misses some; the assay was immunoSEQ multiplex PCR. The sample has about 250,000 clones, just under 85% seen once. Sequencing used peripheral blood. The receptors shown here come from a woman aged 55 to 70 with active or convalescent COVID-19.

The chain combines TRBV6-5 with TRBJ2-7; TRBD1 matches 9 bases. J was trimmed by 5 bases and V by 6 bases; bases with no gene match: 8. Germline V gene sequence: CDR1 MNHEY, CDR2 SVGAGI. This CDR3 has 14 residues. CDR3 DNA sequence: TGTGCCAGCAGCCGGACAGGGGAGGCGGACGAGCAGTACGTC. Its translation is CASSRTGEADEQYV.

This clone appeared a single time. The chain recombines TRBV30 with TRBJ1-5; D is unclear. Trimming removed 1 base at V and 2 bases at J, with 6 bases between. Germline-derived CDR1 and CDR2 are GTSNPN and SVGIG (reference sequence). This CDR3 is 13 amino acids long. The CDR3 loop is CAWSDQGNQPQHF. In DNA, the CDR3 is TGTGCCTGGAGTGATCAGGGCAATCAGCCCCAGCATTTT.

The chain uses TRBV5-1 and TRBJ1-1; D may be TRBD1 (6 bases). V was pared by 0 bases and J by 5 bases, with 17 bases between. CDR3 length: 16 residues. The germline CDR1 and CDR2 sequences are SGHRS and YFSETQ. This CDR3 reads CASSLALGADSTEAFF. In DNA form, the CDR3 reads TGCGCCAGCAGCTTGGCGCTGGGGGCAGACAGTACTGAAGCTTTCTTT.

The V gene is TRBV24-1, the J gene TRBJ1-2; 9 bases line up with TRBD1. V lost 4 bases to trimming and J lost 3 bases; unmatched junction nucleotides: 14. Germline V gives CDR1 KGHDR, CDR2 SFDVKD. The CDR3 runs 18 residues. CDR3 nucleotides: TGTGCCACCAGTGAAGCGACAGGGGGGATTGGCTCCTACTATGGCTACACCTTC. Its protein is CATSEATGGIGSYYGYTF.

The chain uses TRBV5-5 and TRBJ1-5; TRBD1 matches at 7 bases. Germline-derived CDR1 and CDR2 are SGHKS and YYEKEE (reference sequence). V lost 5 bases, J lost 4 bases, and 15 bases stayed unmatched. This CDR3 is built from 17 residues. CDR3 amino acids: CASSPGRGTDRNQPQHF. The CDR3 DNA reads as TGTGCCAGCAGTCCCGGGAGGGGGACAGACAGGAATCAGCCCCAGCATTTT.

This clone was picked up a small number of times. This chain connects TRBV4-1 to TRBJ2-1; TRBD2 aligns across 8 bases. The junction had 15 bases not matched to a gene; V was cut back by 1 base and J by 7 bases. Germline CDR1 is MGHRA and CDR2 is YSYEKL. The CDR3 contains 18 residues. The CDR3 DNA follows: TGCGCCAGCAGCCAAGTCAATATGGCGGGAGGCCTTAGGAATGAGCAGTTCTTC. Residues: CASSQVNMAGGLRNEQFF.

This chain uses TRBV5-1 with TRBJ2-1, with 9 bases that match TRBD1. CDR1 SGHRS and CDR2 YFSETQ come from the germline V gene. Trimming removed 0 bases from V and 6 bases from J; junction bases left unmatched: 10. The length of the CDR3 is 17 residues. CDR3 region: CASSLAGSGTGLNEQFF. CDR3 coding DNA: TGCGCCAGCAGCTTGGCAGGGTCTGGGACAGGGCTCAATGAGCAGTTCTTC. The full variable domain, with the rest looked up from reference TRBV5-1 and TRBJ2-1, is KAGVTQTPRYLIKTRGQQVTLSCSPISGHRSVSWYQQTPGQGLQFLFEYFSETQRNKGNFPGRFSGRQFSNSRSEMNVSTLELGDSALYLCASSLAGSGTGLNEQFFGPGTRLTVL.

Ten or more counts support this clone. The chain links TRBV2 to TRBJ2-5; 7 bases match TRBD1. V shed 2 bases, J shed 5 bases, and the junction held 5 bases outside the gene matches. This CDR3 spans 14 amino acids. Germline V gene data show CDR1 as SNHLY and CDR2 as FYNNEI. The CDR3 DNA is TGTGCCAGCAGTGAATGGGACAGCGATGAGACCCAGTACTTC. This sequence encodes CASSEWDSDETQYF.

The chain uses TRBV15 and TRBJ1-2; no clear D gene. V gave up 0 bases and J gave up 2 bases, with 10 bases separating them. The CDR3 contains 15 residues. Germline values: CDR1 LNHNV, CDR2 YYDKDF (reference sequence). The CDR3 bases are TGTGCCACCAGCAGAGATCGGGGTATCAACTATGGCTACACCTTC. Amino acid sequence: CATSRDRGINYGYTF.

This clone occurred many times. The chain is built from TRBV18 and TRBJ2-7; D remains unclear. This CDR3 is 13 amino acids long. CDR1 is KGHSH and CDR2 is LQKENI in the germline V gene. V lost 3 bases and J 7 bases, leaving 13 bases between the germline ends. The CDR3 loop is CASSPATEREQYF. CDR3 DNA: TGTGCCAGCTCACCTGCTACCGAGAGGGAGCAGTACTTC.

This rearrangement joins TRBV9 to TRBJ2-6, with 8 bases identical to TRBD1. Looked up from germline, CDR1 is SGDLS and CDR2 is YYNGEE. The CDR3 is 18 amino acids. V was clipped by 4 bases and J by 0 bases; unmatched bases: 9. The CDR3 sequence: CASSLQDRAASGANVLTF. In nucleotides, the CDR3 is TGTGCCAGCAGCCTGCAGGACAGGGCCGCCTCTGGGGCCAACGTCCTGACTTTC.

This clone was observed a handful of times. The chain has TRBV5-4 and TRBJ1-2; a possible D gene is TRBD1 (6 bases). This CDR3 contains 15 residues. Trimming took off 4 bases at V and 2 bases at J, with 15 bases between the two ends. Germline V gene sequence: CDR1 SGHNT, CDR2 YYREEE (reference sequence). The CDR3 coding sequence is TGTGCCAGCAGCCTCCGGACAGCCACCAACTATGGCTACACCTTC. Residues: CASSLRTATNYGYTF.

The chain carries TRBV19 and TRBJ1-5; D uncertain. Trimming took 5 bases from V and 7 from J, leaving 15 bases between them. CDR1 is LNHDA, CDR2 SQIVND, per germline (reference sequence). CDR3 length: 14 residues. CDR3 amino acids: CASSAQQSRQPQHF. The CDR3 coding sequence is TGTGCCAGTAGTGCTCAACAGTCTCGGCAGCCCCAGCATTTT.

There are a few counts of this clone. The V call is TRBV7-6, the J call TRBJ2-7; D is perhaps TRBD2 (6 bases). CDR1 and CDR2 (germline): SGHVS, FNYEAQ. The V end lost 1 base, the J end lost 1 base, and 8 bases lay between the germline ends. The CDR3 is 14 residues long. This chain's CDR3 is CASSLVGGSYEQYF. DNA of the CDR3: TGTGCCAGCAGCTTAGTCGGGGGATCCTACGAGCAGTACTTC.

The J gene is TRBJ1-2, the V gene TRBV11-2; 10 nucleotides agree with TRBD1. V shed 5 bases, J shed 8 bases, and the junction held 17 bases outside the gene matches. This CDR3 spans 17 amino acids. Germline assignment: CDR1 SGHAT and CDR2 FQNNGV. CDR3 sequence: CASSPVGDRGRQGGYTF. CDR3 coding DNA: TGTGCCAGCAGCCCCGTGGGGGACAGGGGACGACAAGGCGGCTACACCTTC. Complete variable domain (other parts from reference TRBV11-2 and TRBJ1-2): EAGVAQSPRYKIIEKRQSVAFWCNPISGHATLYWYQQILGQGPKLLIQFQNNGVVDDSQLPKDRFSAERLKGVDSTLKIQPAKLEDSAVYLCASSPVGDRGRQGGYTFGSGTRLTVV.

The rearrangement links TRBV6-5 to TRBJ1-1, with no clear D. CDR1 is MNHEY, CDR2 SVGAGI, per germline. The germline V and J ends were trimmed by 6 bases and 0 bases, with 8 bases remaining between them. This CDR3 contains 13 residues. In DNA, the CDR3 is TGTGCCAGCAGACTGACATTGAACACTGAAGCTTTCTTT. Protein product: CASRLTLNTEAFF.

This clone was seen only once. The V and J genes are TRBV5-1 and TRBJ2-5; D perhaps matches TRBD1 (6 bases). The CDR3 is made up of 17 amino acids. CDR1 SGHRS and CDR2 YFSETQ come from the germline V gene. Trimming left V 4 bases short and J 2 bases short, with 21 bases between. CDR3 nucleotides: TGCGCCAGCAGCCACGGCCGGGACAAAAAGAAGCAAGAGACCCAGTACTTC. It encodes CASSHGRDKKKQETQYF. The entire variable domain, with the rest obtained from reference TRBV5-1 and TRBJ2-5, is as follows: KAGVTQTPRYLIKTRGQQVTLSCSPISGHRSVSWYQQTPGQGLQFLFEYFSETQRNKGNFPGRFSGRQFSNSRSEMNVSTLELGDSALYLCASSHGRDKKKQETQYFGPGTRLLVL.

The rearrangement uses TRBV3-1 (or the pseudogene TRBV3-2) and TRBJ2-3; 9 nucleotides line up with TRBD1. CDR1 and CDR2 (germline): LGHDT, YNNKEL (reference sequence). V lost 5 bases and J lost 2; bases outside the gene matches: 5. The CDR3 extends over 15 amino acids. DNA of the CDR3: TGTGCCAGCAGCGCCGGGACAGGGTACACAGATACGCAGTATTTT. Translation gives CASSAGTGYTDTQYF.

The V gene is TRBV9, the J gene TRBJ1-1; 7 nucleotides align to TRBD1. CDR3 size: 14 residues. The germline gives CDR1 SGDLS, CDR2 YYNGEE. Germline trimming cut 3 bases from V and 0 bases from J; bases unmatched to any gene: 2. CDR3 residues: CASSGDSLNTEAFF. CDR3 DNA sequence: TGTGCCAGCAGCGGGGACAGCTTGAACACTGAAGCTTTCTTT. Full variable domain (remainder filled in from reference TRBV9 and TRBJ1-1): DSGVTQTPKHLITATGQRVTLRCSPRSGDLSVYWYQQSLDQGLQFLIQYYNGEERAKGNILERFSAQQFPDLHSELNLSSLELGDSALYFCASSGDSLNTEAFFGQGTRLTVV.

The V gene is TRBV7-9, the J gene TRBJ2-7; weak D call: TRBD1 (6 bases). CDR3 length: 14 amino acids. Germline V gives CDR1 SEHNR, CDR2 FQNEAQ (reference sequence). Deletions cut 5 bases from V and 0 bases from J, with 11 bases between. CDR3 coding DNA: TGTGCCAGCAGCCCGACAGGTAGCTCCTACGAGCAGTACGTC. The encoded protein is CASSPTGSSYEQYV.

This chain uses TRBV2 with TRBJ1-5, with 12 bases lining up with TRBD1. Germline CDR1 and CDR2: SNHLY and FYNNEI. After removal of 3 bases from V and 7 bases from J, the junction contained 7 bases not matched to a gene. The CDR3 has 16 residues. CDR3 residues: CASSEGGQGAKQPQHF. Here the CDR3 DNA reads TGTGCCAGCAGTGAGGGGGGACAGGGGGCGAAACAGCCCCAGCATTTT.